This TCR beta chain was identified in a study of T cells in Graves' hyperthyroidism and ophthalmopathy. TCR beta CDR3 sequences were amplified from RNA transcripts. During a first-round RT-PCR of the TCR CDR3, the HTBI primer set was used. From the multiplex PCR reads, TCRdb called clonotypes with MiXCR, one entry per CDR3 protein. Of about 640,000 distinct CDR3 sequences listed, around 20% are singletons. Trimming pared 3 bases from V and 7 bases from J, leaving 22 bases between. This CDR3 comprises 15 residues. Germline V gene data show CDR1 as DFQATT and CDR2 as SNEGSKA (reference sequence). Uncontrolled infection, other autoimmune disease, pregnancy or lactation disqualified patients from enrolment.

This chain joins TRBV20-1 and TRBJ2-7, with a weak D call TRBD2 (6 bases). This TCR was sampled from a man aged 25 to 45 with Graves' ophthalmopathy. Sequencing input: blood. The CDR3 DNA reads TGCAGTGCTAGTGGGGTGGGGAGCGGGCCCGCGGAGCAGTACTTC. Translating gives CSASGVGSGPAEQYF.